This TCR beta chain was sequenced during a study of post-analysis software for immune sequencing data. As for the study in general: Patients had relapsing-remitting, secondary progressive or progressive-relapsing multiple sclerosis; some lacked subtype. Findings of the study overall: The F measure placed samples prepared in the same batch into strongly shared clusters. Several TRBV segments were more frequent in patients than controls; TRBV5-6, TRBV5-1 and TRBV20-1 belonged to this group. Significantly lower normalized Chao1 diversity was seen in multiple sclerosis patients than in controls.

Built from TCR beta cDNA, the libraries had unique molecular identifiers in them. Yield was roughly 0.5 million cDNA molecules from approximately 0.95 to 9.8 million T cells. One entry per CDR3 protein, called by TCRdb with MiXCR from the PCR reads. This table holds approximately 460,000 distinct CDR3 sequences, 45% found once. As concerns this clonotype: Its antigen remains unknown.

Trimming took 4 bases from V and 1 from J; bases not matched to a gene: 10. The CDR3 runs 17 residues. Germline CDR1 LGHDT, CDR2 YNNKEL (reference sequence). The chain employs TRBV3-1 and TRBJ1-1, with TRBD1 matching over 9 bases. The sequenced sample consisted of blood. The sequence derives from a girl aged 5-17 years with multiple sclerosis. CDR3 loop: CASSRIDRGIPNTEAFF. The CDR3 region has the DNA TGTGCCAGCAGCCGGATCGACAGGGGGATACCGAACACTGAAGCTTTCTTT.